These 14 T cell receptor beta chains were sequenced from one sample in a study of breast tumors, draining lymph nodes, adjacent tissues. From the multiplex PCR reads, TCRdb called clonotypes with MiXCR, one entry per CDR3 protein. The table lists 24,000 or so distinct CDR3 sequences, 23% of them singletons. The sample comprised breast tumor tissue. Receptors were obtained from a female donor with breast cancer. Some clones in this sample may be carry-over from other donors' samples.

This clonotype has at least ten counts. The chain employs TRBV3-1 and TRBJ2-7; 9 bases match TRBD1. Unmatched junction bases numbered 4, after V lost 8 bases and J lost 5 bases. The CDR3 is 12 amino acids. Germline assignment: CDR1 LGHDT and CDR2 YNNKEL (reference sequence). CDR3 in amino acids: CASGQGRNEQYF. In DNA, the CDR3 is TGTGCCAGCGGACAGGGGCGTAACGAGCAGTACTTC.

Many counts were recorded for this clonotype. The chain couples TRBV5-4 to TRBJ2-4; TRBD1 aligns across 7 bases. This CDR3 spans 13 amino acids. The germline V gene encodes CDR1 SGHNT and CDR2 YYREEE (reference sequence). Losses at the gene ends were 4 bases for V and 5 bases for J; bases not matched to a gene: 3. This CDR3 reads CASSAQGENIQYF. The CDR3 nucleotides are TGTGCCAGCAGCGCCCAGGGGGAAAACATTCAGTACTTC.

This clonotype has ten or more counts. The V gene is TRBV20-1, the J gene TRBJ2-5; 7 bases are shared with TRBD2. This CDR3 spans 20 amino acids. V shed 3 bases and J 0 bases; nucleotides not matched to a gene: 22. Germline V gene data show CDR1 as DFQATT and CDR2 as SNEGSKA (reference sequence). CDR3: CSASDLLAHKPGRYQETQYF. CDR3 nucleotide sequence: TGCAGTGCTAGCGACCTACTAGCGCATAAGCCTGGACGGTACCAAGAGACCCAGTACTTC.

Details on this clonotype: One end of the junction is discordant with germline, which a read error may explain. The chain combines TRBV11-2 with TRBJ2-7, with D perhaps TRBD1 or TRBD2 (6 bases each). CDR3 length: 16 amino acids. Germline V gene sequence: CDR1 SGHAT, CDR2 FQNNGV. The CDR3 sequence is CASSLSLARTGHEQYF. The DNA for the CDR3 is TGTGCCAGCAGCTTATCTCTAGCGAGAACAGGGCACGAGCAGTATTTC.

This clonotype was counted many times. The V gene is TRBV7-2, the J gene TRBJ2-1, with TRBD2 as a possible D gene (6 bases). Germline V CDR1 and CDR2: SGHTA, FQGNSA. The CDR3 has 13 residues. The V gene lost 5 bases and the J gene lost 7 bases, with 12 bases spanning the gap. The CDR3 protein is CASSRTSGNEQFF. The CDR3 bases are TGTGCCAGCAGCAGGACAAGCGGGAATGAGCAGTTCTTC.

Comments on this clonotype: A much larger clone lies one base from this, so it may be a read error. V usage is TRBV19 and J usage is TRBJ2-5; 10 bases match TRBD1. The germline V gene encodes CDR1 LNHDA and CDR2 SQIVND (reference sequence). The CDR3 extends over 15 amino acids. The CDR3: CASSRGTGEQEAQYF. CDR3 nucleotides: TGTGCCAGTAGTAGAGGGACAGGGGAACAAGAGGCCCAGTACTTC.

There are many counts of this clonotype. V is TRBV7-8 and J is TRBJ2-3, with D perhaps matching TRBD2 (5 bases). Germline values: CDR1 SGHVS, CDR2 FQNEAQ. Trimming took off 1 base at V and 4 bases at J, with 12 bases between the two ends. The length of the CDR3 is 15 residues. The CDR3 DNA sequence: TGTGCCAGCAGCTTAGTTCCGGGATCCCCAGATACGCAGTATTTT. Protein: CASSLVPGSPDTQYF.

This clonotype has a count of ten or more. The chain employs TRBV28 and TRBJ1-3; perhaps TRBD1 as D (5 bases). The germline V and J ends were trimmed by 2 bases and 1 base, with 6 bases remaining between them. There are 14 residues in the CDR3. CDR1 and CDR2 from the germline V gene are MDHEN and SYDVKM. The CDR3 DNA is TGTGCCAGCAGTTTACAGGGATCTGGAAACACCATATATTTT. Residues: CASSLQGSGNTIYF.

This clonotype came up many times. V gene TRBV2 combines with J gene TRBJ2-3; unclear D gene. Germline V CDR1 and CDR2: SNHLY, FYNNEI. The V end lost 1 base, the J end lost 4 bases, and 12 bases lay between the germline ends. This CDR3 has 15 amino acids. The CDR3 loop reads CASSEVYRVADTQYF. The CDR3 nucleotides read TGTGCCAGCAGTGAAGTTTATAGGGTGGCAGATACGCAGTATTTT.

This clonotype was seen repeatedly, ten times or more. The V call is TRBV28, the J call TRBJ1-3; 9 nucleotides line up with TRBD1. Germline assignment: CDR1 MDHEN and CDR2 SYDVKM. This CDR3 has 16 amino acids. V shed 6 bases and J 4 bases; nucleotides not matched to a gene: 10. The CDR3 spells CASRTTTGGAGNTIYF. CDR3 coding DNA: TGTGCCAGCAGAACTACCACAGGGGGCGCAGGAAACACCATATATTTT. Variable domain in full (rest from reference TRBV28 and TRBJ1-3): DVKVTQSSRYLVKRTGEKVFLECVQDMDHENMFWYRQDPGLGLRLIYFSYDVKMKEKGDIPEGYSVSREKKERFSLILESASTNQTSMYLCASRTTTGGAGNTIYFGEGSWLTVV.

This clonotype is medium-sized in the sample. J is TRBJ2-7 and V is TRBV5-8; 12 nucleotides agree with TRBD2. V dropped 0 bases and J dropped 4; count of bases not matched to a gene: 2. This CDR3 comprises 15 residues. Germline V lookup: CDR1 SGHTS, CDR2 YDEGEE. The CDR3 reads CASSLGLAGDYEQYF. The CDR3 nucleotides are TGTGCCAGCAGCTTGGGACTAGCGGGGGATTACGAGCAGTACTTC.

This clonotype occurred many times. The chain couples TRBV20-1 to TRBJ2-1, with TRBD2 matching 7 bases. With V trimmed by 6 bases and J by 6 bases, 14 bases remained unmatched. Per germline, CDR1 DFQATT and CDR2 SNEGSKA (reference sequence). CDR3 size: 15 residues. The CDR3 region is CSAKGRGSKGNEQFF. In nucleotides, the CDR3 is TGCAGTGCGAAAGGCCGCGGGAGCAAGGGCAATGAGCAGTTCTTC.

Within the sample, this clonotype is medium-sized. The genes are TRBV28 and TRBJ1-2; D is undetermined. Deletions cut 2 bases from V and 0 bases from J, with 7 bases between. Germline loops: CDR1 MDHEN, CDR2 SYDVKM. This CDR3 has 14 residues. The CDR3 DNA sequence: TGTGCCAGCAGTTTAATCCAAGCTAACTATGGCTACACCTTC. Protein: CASSLIQANYGYTF.

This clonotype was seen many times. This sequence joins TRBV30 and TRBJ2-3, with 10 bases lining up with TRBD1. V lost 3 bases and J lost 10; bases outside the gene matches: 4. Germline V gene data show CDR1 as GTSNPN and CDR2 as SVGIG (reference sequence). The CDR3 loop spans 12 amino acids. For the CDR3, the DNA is TGTGCCTGGAGCGGGACAGGGGTAGCGCAGTATTTT. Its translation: CAWSGTGVAQYF.